In its sample, the clone carrying this T cell receptor beta chain was seen many times. One entry per CDR3 protein results from TCRdb running MiXCR on the PCR reads. The sample has about 13,000 distinct CDR3 sequences, 45% to 65% seen once. The data originate from a study of tumor-infiltrating lymphocytes in oesophageal squamous cell carcinoma. This sequence originates from a male donor with esophageal squamous cell carcinoma. Material: esophageal tumor tissue.

The CDR3 region is CASSFYQGAGEKLFF. Written as DNA, the CDR3 is TGTGCCAGCAGCTTTTACCAGGGGGCAGGGGAAAAACTGTTTTTT. The chain combines TRBV5-6 with TRBJ1-4, with 8 positions matching TRBD1. The length of the CDR3 is 15 residues. Germline CDR1 and CDR2: SGHDT and YYEEEE. Trimming removed 2 bases from V and 8 bases from J; junction bases left unmatched: 8.